This T cell receptor beta chain was found in a study of glioma-infiltrating T cells. Study-wide points: Gliomas, especially low-grade, showed above-expected tissue-blood divergence; non-neoplastic patients showed below. CDR3 overlap between tissue and blood was very small.

The iRepertoire nested amplicon-rescue multiplex PCR amplified TCR alpha and beta CDR3s from RNA. Via MiXCR, TCRdb re-called the multiplex PCR reads, giving one row per CDR3 protein. This table has about 110,000 distinct CDR3 sequences, 25% appearing once. The CDR3 sequence is 16 residues long. V shed 1 base and J shed 0 bases, with 12 bases lying between them. Germline CDR1 and CDR2: LGHNA and YSLEER. This clonotype was counted ten times or more. Its antigen is not known. The sequence derives from a human donor with low-grade glioma or glioblastoma, undergoing nonglioma brain surgery, or in good health (not recorded which). This chain joins TRBV4-3 and TRBJ1-1, with D possibly matching TRBD1 (5 bases). Sequencing was performed on glioma tissue, nonneoplastic brain tissue, or PBMCs (not recorded which). The chain's CDR3 is CASSQAPVGVNTEAFF. Here the CDR3 DNA reads TGCGCCAGCAGCCAAGCCCCGGTAGGGGTGAACACTGAAGCTTTCTTT.